This record covers a single T cell receptor (beta chain). What it binds is not known. This sample was included in a study of shared clonotypes between healthy human individuals. Study-wide context: Serving as donors were two women and a few men, whose ages spanned 18 to 49. Three plates each covered CD4 naive and memory; CD8 naive two, CD8 memory one.

Study-level points and caveats: Only a few donors were included, so the genetic and exposure-history diversity represented was limited.

The CDR3 sequence is 13 residues long. The V end was cut by 3 bases, the J end by 3 bases, with 7 bases between. Germline CDR1 SEHNR, CDR2 FQNEAQ (reference sequence). This table comes from immunoSEQ multiplex PCR, and its TCRdb copy is limited to in-frame clones, with some not included. Of more than 2,000,000 clones detected, more than 90% appear once; the ten largest clones hold more than 0.12%. The TCR comes from a young man in good health. The chain is built from TRBV7-9 and TRBJ2-3; unclear D gene. Sequencing was carried out using naive CD4+ T cells sorted from blood. Subset here: CD45RA+ positively selected. The DNA of the CDR3 is TGTGCCAGCAGCTTGATGGCAACAGATACGCAGTATTTT. Its translation: CASSLMATDTQYF.